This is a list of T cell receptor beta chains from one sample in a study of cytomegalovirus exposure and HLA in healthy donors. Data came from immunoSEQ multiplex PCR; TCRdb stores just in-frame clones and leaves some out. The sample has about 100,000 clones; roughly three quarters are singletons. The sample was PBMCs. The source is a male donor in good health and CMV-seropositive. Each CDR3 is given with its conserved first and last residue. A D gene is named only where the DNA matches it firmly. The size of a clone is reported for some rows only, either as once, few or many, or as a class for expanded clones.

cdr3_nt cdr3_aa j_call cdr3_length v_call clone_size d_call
TGTGCCAGCAGCTTGATGGGGGGGCGTCAGCCCCAGCATTTT CASSLMGGRQPQHF TRBJ1-5 14 TRBV5-8 few NA
TGCGCCAGCAGCTTGGGACAGCCGAACACTGAAGCTTTCTTT CASSLGQPNTEAFF TRBJ1-1 14 TRBV5-1 NA NA
TGTGCCAGCAGCTTAGGGGGGGCGGGAGGGCAGAATGAGCAGTTCTTC CASSLGGAGGQNEQFF TRBJ2-1 16 TRBV11-2 NA TRBD2
TGTGCCATCAGCGGAGCGACTAGCGGGAGCCAGAGCTCCTACGAGCAGTACTTC CAISGATSGSQSSYEQYF TRBJ2-7 18 TRBV10-3 NA TRBD2
TGTGCCAGCACCGAAACAGGGTCTGGAAACACCATATATTTT CASTETGSGNTIYF TRBJ1-3 14 TRBV6-6 NA NA
TGTGCCTGGAGTGCGGGAACCCTTTGGGATGAGCAGTTCTTC CAWSAGTLWDEQFF TRBJ2-1 14 TRBV30 once NA
TGCAGCAGTGGACTAGCGGGGTCCAATGAGCAGTTCTTC CSSGLAGSNEQFF TRBJ2-1 13 TRBV29-1 NA TRBD2
TGCGCCAGCAAAGGGACAGCGAACACCGGGGAGCTGTTTTTT CASKGTANTGELFF TRBJ2-2 14 TRBV5-1 NA TRBD1
TGTTCCAGCAGCCCAGCGACAGGGGGCGCGGGCACTGAAGCTTTCTTT CSSSPATGGAGTEAFF TRBJ1-1 16 TRBV7-9 few TRBD1
TGTGCCAGCAGCCCCACAAGGGGCGGGGAGCTGTTTTTT CASSPTRGGELFF TRBJ2-2 13 TRBV14 NA NA
TGTGCCAGCAGCGTCGGGACAGGGGAGGGTGAAAAACTGTTTTTT CASSVGTGEGEKLFF TRBJ1-4 15 TRBV9 NA TRBD1
TGTGCCAGCAGGCTCCCAGGGATCACAGATACGCAGTATTTT CASRLPGITDTQYF TRBJ2-3 14 TRBV28 NA NA
TGCGCCAGCAAGGCAGCGGGAGGGAGCTCCTACGAGCAGTACTTC CASKAAGGSSYEQYF TRBJ2-7 15 TRBV10-2 NA TRBD2
TGTGCCAGCAGCCGCCGACTAGCGGGAGTCACAGATACGCAGTATTTT CASSRRLAGVTDTQYF TRBJ2-3 16 TRBV5-4 NA TRBD2
TGTGCCAGTCCGGGGACTAGCGGGAGAGGCCCAAGCGAGCAGTACTTC CASPGTSGRGPSEQYF TRBJ2-7 16 TRBV19 NA TRBD2
TGTGCCAGCAGTCCCGCCGGACTGACCGGATCCGAGCAGTACTTC CASSPAGLTGSEQYF TRBJ2-7 15 TRBV28 NA NA
TGTGCCAGTTCGGGACAGAGAAGCTCCTACGAGCAGTACTTC CASSGQRSSYEQYF TRBJ2-7 14 TRBV19 NA TRBD1
TGCAGCGTTGAACGGGGACAGAGACTCACAGATACGCAGTATTTT CSVERGQRLTDTQYF TRBJ2-3 15 TRBV29-1 NA TRBD1
TGCAGCGTTGAATTTGGACTAGCGGGAGCTGCCGGGGAGCTGTTTTTT CSVEFGLAGAAGELFF TRBJ2-2 16 TRBV29-1 NA TRBD2
TGCGCCAGCAGCTTGGAGAGACTAGCGGGAGGGGAGACCCAGTACTTC CASSLERLAGGETQYF TRBJ2-5 16 TRBV5-1 NA TRBD2
TGTGCCAGCAGCCGGGCCGACAGGGCCAGAATGAACACTGAAGCTTTCTTT CASSRADRARMNTEAFF TRBJ1-1 17 TRBV21-1 NA NA
TGTGCCAGCAGTGACGGGGGTATGGGGACTGAAGCTTTCTTT CASSDGGMGTEAFF TRBJ1-1 14 TRBV6-1 once NA
TGTGCCAGCAGCTTAACTCTTACGCCAGGAAACACCATATATTTT CASSLTLTPGNTIYF TRBJ1-3 15 TRBV7-8 NA NA
TGTGCCAGCAGCTACTACGGACAGGGCGTCTACGAGCAGTACTTC CASSYYGQGVYEQYF TRBJ2-7 15 TRBV6-6 NA TRBD1
TGTGCCAGTAGTATAGTTAGCGTACTTTACAATGAGCAGTTCTTC CASSIVSVLYNEQFF TRBJ2-1 15 TRBV19 NA NA
TGCGCCAGCAGCCCTACAGGCCAAGAGACCCAGTACTTC CASSPTGQETQYF TRBJ2-5 13 TRBV4-1 few NA
TGTGCCAGCAGTTACTCCGGACAGGTAGCCAATGAGCAGTTCTTC CASSYSGQVANEQFF TRBJ2-1 15 TRBV6-5 once TRBD1
TGTGCCAGCAGTGTACAGGGACATAGCAATCAGCCCCAGCATTTT CASSVQGHSNQPQHF TRBJ1-5 15 TRBV2 NA NA
TGTGCCAGCAGTTTAAGGGGGACAGCTAATGAAAAACTGTTTTTT CASSLRGTANEKLFF TRBJ1-4 15 TRBV28 NA TRBD1
TGTGCCAGCAGCTTGGCCGACAGGGACTATGGCTACACCTTC CASSLADRDYGYTF TRBJ1-2 14 TRBV5-4 NA TRBD1
TGTGCCAGCAGCGGCCGACTAGCGGATCCGGCGTCCTACAATGAGCAGTTCTTC CASSGRLADPASYNEQFF TRBJ2-1 18 TRBV9 NA TRBD2
TGTGCCAGTAGTACAGGGGTATTGACCAAAAACATTCAGTACTTC CASSTGVLTKNIQYF TRBJ2-4 15 TRBV28 NA TRBD1
TGTGCCAGCAAGACAGGGACAAACTATGGCTACACCTTC CASKTGTNYGYTF TRBJ1-2 13 TRBV27 NA TRBD1
TGTGCCAGCCTTCTCTCCTACGAGCAGTACTTC CASLLSYEQYF TRBJ2-7 11 TRBV6-5 NA NA
TGTGCCAGCAGTTACGGGGGGTACACAGATACGCAGTATTTT CASSYGGYTDTQYF TRBJ2-3 14 TRBV28 NA TRBD2
TGTGCCTCCCAGGGGGGAGGCCCCACCGGGGAGCTGTTTTTT CASQGGGPTGELFF TRBJ2-2 14 TRBV27 NA NA
TGTGCCAGCAGTTTTGGGGGGGCCAAAAACATTCAGTACTTC CASSFGGAKNIQYF TRBJ2-4 14 TRBV28 once NA
TGTGCCAGCAGTCTTGACAGGGGTAATTCACCCCTCCACTTT CASSLDRGNSPLHF TRBJ1-6 14 TRBV13 few TRBD1
TGTGCCACCAGCAGAGAACTAGCGGGATCCAAGGGTGAGCAGTTCTTC CATSRELAGSKGEQFF TRBJ2-1 16 TRBV15 NA TRBD2
TGTGCCAGCAGCTTATGGACTAGCGGAAACACCGGGGAGCTGTTTTTT CASSLWTSGNTGELFF TRBJ2-2 16 TRBV7-3 NA TRBD2
TGTGCCAGCAGGCCTAGACCCAGCAGGGCGCCCTACGAGCAGTACTTC CASRPRPSRAPYEQYF TRBJ2-7 16 TRBV6-6 once NA
TGTGCCAGCAGTCAGACTAGCCTCCCTTACAATGAGCAGTTCTTC CASSQTSLPYNEQFF TRBJ2-1 15 TRBV6-5 NA TRBD2
TGTGCCAGTAGTATTGGGAGCGGGAGGGCGCCGGGGGAGCTGTTTTTT CASSIGSGRAPGELFF TRBJ2-2 16 TRBV19 NA TRBD2
TGTGCCAGCACGAGGGTCCGGGACGAGCAGTACTTC CASTRVRDEQYF TRBJ2-7 12 TRBV21-1 NA NA
TGTGCCAGCAGCCTACCGGGACAGGGGCCCTACGAGCAGTACTTC CASSLPGQGPYEQYF TRBJ2-7 15 TRBV7-9 NA TRBD1
TGTGCCAGCAGCGCCGACTACACCGGGGCCTACGAGCAGTACTTC CASSADYTGAYEQYF TRBJ2-7 15 TRBV9 NA NA